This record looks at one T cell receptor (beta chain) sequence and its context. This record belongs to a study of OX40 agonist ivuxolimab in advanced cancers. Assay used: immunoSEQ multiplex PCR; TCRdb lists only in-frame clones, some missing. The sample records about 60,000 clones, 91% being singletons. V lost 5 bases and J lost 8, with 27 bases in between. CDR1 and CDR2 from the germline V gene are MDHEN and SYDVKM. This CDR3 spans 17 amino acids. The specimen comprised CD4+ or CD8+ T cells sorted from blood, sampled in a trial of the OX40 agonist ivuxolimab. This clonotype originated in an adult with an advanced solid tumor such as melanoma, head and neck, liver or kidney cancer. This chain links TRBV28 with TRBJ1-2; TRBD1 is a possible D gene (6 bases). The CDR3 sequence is CASSRSDSLASTEGYTF. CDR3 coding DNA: TGTGCCAGCAGTCGGTCGGACAGCCTAGCCTCGACTGAGGGCTACACCTTC.